This TCR beta chain was captured in a study of blood T cell repertoires in COVID-19. Across the whole study: Specimens from acute and convalescent COVID-19 originated in the United States, Italy and Spain. T cells, B-cell-depleted T cells, or PBMCs provided the cDNA or gDNA that served as material.

After removal of 0 bases from V and 6 bases from J, the junction contained 8 bases not matched to a gene. The CDR3 runs to 16 residues. The V gene's germline CDR1 is SGHTA and CDR2 FQGNSA. The assay was immunoSEQ multiplex PCR, and TCRdb's table has in-frame clones only and misses some. Among under 200,000 clones listed, under 85% were seen once. The TCR originated in an elderly woman with acute or convalescent COVID-19. Specimen: peripheral blood. The chain couples TRBV7-2 to TRBJ1-5; 7 bases fit TRBD1. The CDR3 loop is CASSLAGRGIGQPQHF. The CDR3 DNA reads TGTGCCAGCAGCTTAGCTGGCAGGGGGATCGGTCAGCCCCAGCATTTT. The full variable domain, rest sourced from reference TRBV7-2 and TRBJ1-5, is GAGVSQSPSNKVTEKGKDVELRCDPISGHTALYWYRQSLGQGLEFLIYFQGNSAPDKSGLPSDRFSAERTGGSVSTLTIQRTQQEDSAVYLCASSLAGRGIGQPQHFGDGTRLSIL.